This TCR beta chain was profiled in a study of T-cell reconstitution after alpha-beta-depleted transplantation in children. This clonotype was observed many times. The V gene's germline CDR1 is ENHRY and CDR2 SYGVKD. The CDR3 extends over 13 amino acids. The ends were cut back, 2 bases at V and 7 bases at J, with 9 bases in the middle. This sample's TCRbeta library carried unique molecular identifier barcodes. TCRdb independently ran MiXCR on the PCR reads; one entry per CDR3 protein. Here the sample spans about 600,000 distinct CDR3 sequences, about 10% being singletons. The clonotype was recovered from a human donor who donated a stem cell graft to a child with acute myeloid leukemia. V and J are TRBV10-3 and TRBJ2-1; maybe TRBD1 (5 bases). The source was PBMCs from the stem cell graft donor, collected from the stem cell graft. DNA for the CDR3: TGTGCCATCAGTGAGCATACAGGAAATGAGCAGTTCTTC. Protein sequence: CAISEHTGNEQFF.